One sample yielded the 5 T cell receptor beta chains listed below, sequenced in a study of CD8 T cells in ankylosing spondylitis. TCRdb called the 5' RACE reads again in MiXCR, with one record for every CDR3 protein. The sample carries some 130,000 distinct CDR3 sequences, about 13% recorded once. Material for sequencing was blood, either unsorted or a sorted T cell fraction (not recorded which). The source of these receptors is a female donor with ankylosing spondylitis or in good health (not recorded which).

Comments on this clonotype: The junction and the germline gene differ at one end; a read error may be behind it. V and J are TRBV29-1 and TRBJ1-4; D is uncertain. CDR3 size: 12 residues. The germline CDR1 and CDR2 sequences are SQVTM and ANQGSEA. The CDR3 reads CNVGISNEKLFF. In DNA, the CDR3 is TGCAACGTTGGCATTAGTAATGAAAAACTGTTTTTT.

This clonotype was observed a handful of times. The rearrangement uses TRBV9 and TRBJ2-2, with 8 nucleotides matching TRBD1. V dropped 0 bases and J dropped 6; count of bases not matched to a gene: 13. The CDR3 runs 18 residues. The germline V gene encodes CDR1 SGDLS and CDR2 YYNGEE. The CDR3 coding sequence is TGTGCCAGCAGCGTAGATATGATCGGACAGGGCGCAGCCGGGGAGCTGTTTTTT. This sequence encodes CASSVDMIGQGAAGELFF.

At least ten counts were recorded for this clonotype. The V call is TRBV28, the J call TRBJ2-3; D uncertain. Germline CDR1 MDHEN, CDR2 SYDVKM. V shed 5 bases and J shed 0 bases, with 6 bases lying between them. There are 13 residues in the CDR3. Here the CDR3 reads CASSGTSTDTQYF. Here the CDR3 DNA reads TGTGCCAGCAGTGGCACTAGCACAGATACGCAGTATTTT.

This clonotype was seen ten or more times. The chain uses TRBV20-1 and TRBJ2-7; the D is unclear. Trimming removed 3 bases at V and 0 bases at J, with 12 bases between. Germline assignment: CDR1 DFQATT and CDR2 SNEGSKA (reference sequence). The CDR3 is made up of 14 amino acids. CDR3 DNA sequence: TGCAGTGCTAGTAACGTAGGAAGCTCCTACGAGCAGTACTTC. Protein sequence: CSASNVGSSYEQYF.

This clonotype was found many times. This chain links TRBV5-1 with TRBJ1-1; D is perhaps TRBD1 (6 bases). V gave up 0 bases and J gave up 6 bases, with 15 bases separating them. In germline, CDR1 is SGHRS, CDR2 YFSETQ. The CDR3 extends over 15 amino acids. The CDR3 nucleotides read TGCGCCAGCAGCTTGGCCGTGGGGGCGCTTGCTGAAGCTTTCTTT. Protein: CASSLAVGALAEAFF.